The 25 T cell receptor beta chains given below trace back to one sample, sequenced in a study of cytomegalovirus exposure and HLA in healthy donors. The PCR made use of 60 Vbeta and 13 Jbeta primers. TCRdb keeps only in-frame clones here, not all; method: immunoSEQ multiplex PCR. Among 160,000 or so clones listed, around 73% were seen once. Material for sequencing was PBMCs. The receptors originated from a male donor in good health and CMV-seronegative.

V and J are TRBV6-5 and TRBJ2-3, with 12 positions matching TRBD2. The CDR3 spans 15 residues. J gave up 10 bases and V 5 bases, and 10 bases lay outside the gene matches. From germline, CDR1 is MNHEY and CDR2 SVGAGI. CDR3 loop: CASSGRASGGAAQYF. Here the CDR3 DNA reads TGTGCCAGCAGTGGTAGGGCTAGCGGGGGGGCCGCGCAGTATTTT.

The chain combines TRBV19 with TRBJ2-7; the match to TRBD1 covers 8 bases. Trimming removed 5 bases from V and 0 bases from J; junction bases left unmatched: 6. The germline CDR1 and CDR2 sequences are LNHDA and SQIVND (reference sequence). CDR3 length: 15 residues. The CDR3 sequence is CASSFRDRFSYEQYF. The CDR3 DNA is TGTGCCAGTAGTTTCCGGGACAGGTTCTCCTACGAGCAGTACTTC.

J is TRBJ2-7 and V is TRBV14; possible D gene TRBD2, 5 bases. The CDR3 totals 14 residues. Per the germline V gene, CDR1 is SGHDN and CDR2 is FVKESK. V was cut by 5 bases and J by 2 bases, with 13 bases left in between. The chain's CDR3 is CASSDFFGTYEQYF. CDR3 sequence (DNA): TGTGCCAGCAGCGATTTCTTCGGGACCTACGAGCAGTACTTC.

The chain uses TRBV5-1 and TRBJ1-2, with TRBD1 matching over 9 bases. The CDR3 loop spans 12 amino acids. Germline loops: CDR1 SGHRS, CDR2 YFSETQ. V gave up 4 bases and J gave up 8 bases; unmatched junction bases: 3. The CDR3 region has the DNA TGCGCCAGCAGCCGGGACAGGGACGGCTACACCTTC. Protein: CASSRDRDGYTF.

The genes are TRBV28 and TRBJ1-3; 7 bases match TRBD1. CDR3 length: 14 residues. V gave up 4 bases and J gave up 1 base; unmatched junction bases: 1. Germline lookup yields CDR1 MDHEN and CDR2 SYDVKM. The CDR3 DNA reads TGTGCCAGCAGTTGGGGACAGTCTGGAAACACCATATATTTT. Translation: CASSWGQSGNTIYF.

This sequence joins TRBV7-2 and TRBJ2-3, with D unresolved. Germline V CDR1 and CDR2: SGHTA, FQGNSA. Trimming pared 4 bases from V and 1 base from J, leaving 6 bases between. This CDR3 spans 13 amino acids. In nucleotides, the CDR3 is TGTGCCAGCAGCTCCTTTCGCACAGATACGCAGTATTTT. This gives the protein CASSSFRTDTQYF.

The CDR3 DNA follows: TGTGCCAGCAGCCTTACAGGGGGGGAGAACACTGAAGCTTTCTTT. It specifies CASSLTGGENTEAFF. J is TRBJ1-1 and V is TRBV9; 8 nucleotides align to TRBD1. Trimming removed 4 bases from V and 1 base from J; junction bases left unmatched: 6. Germline CDR1 reads SGDLS; CDR2 reads YYNGEE. The CDR3 covers 15 residues.

The V call is TRBV5-8, the J call TRBJ2-6; 8 positions match TRBD2. The CDR3 consists of 17 residues. V trimming: 6 bases; J trimming: 4 bases; junction bases outside the gene matches: 12. Germline V gene lookup returns CDR1 SGHTS and CDR2 YDEGEE. CDR3 protein: CASITGGGSAGANVLTF. The CDR3, as DNA: TGTGCCAGCATAACCGGGGGGGGATCGGCGGGGGCCAACGTCCTGACTTTC.

The chain employs TRBV29-1 and TRBJ1-2, with D possibly TRBD1 on 6 matching bases. The CDR3 has 13 residues. Trimming took off 7 bases at V and 7 bases at J, with 19 bases between the two ends. The germline V gene has CDR1 SQVTM and CDR2 ANQGSEA. CDR3 residues: CSARQDATTGYTF. The CDR3 nucleotides read TGCAGCGCCCGACAGGATGCAACTACTGGCTACACCTTC.

This sequence joins TRBV30 and TRBJ1-2, with a tentative D call TRBD1 (5 bases). Germline CDR1 is GTSNPN and CDR2 is SVGIG (reference sequence). The CDR3 spans 13 residues. Trimming stripped 4 bases from V and 4 bases from J, with 13 bases between. The CDR3 loop reads CAWITTAPYGYTF. The DNA of the CDR3 is TGTGCCTGGATCACGACAGCACCCTATGGCTACACCTTC.

The J gene is TRBJ2-3, the V gene TRBV4-3, with 7 bases lining up with TRBD1. J lost 4 bases, V lost 3 bases, and 4 bases had no gene match. Germline values: CDR1 LGHNA, CDR2 YSLEER. The CDR3 runs to 14 residues. Here the CDR3 reads CASSQGQSPDTQYF. CDR3 in DNA: TGCGCCAGCAGCCAGGGACAGTCTCCAGATACGCAGTATTTT.

The rearrangement links TRBV27 to TRBJ1-2; possibly TRBD1 for D (5 bases). The length of the CDR3 is 14 residues. Trimming removed 4 bases from V and 4 bases from J, with 13 bases in between. Germline CDR1 MNHEY, CDR2 SMNVEV (reference sequence). The CDR3 is CASSWAGGSYGYTF. The CDR3 DNA reads as TGTGCCAGCAGTTGGGCGGGGGGGTCCTATGGCTACACCTTC.

The V gene is TRBV5-1, the J gene TRBJ2-5; the D gene is possibly TRBD2 (6 bases). The CDR3 is made up of 13 amino acids. Looked up from germline, CDR1 is SGHRS and CDR2 is YFSETQ. Trimming stripped 0 bases from V and 4 bases from J, with 7 bases between. CDR3 sequence (DNA): TGCGCCAGCAGCTTGGTGGGGGGAGAGACCCAGTACTTC. It specifies CASSLVGGETQYF. The full variable domain, completed using reference TRBV5-1 and TRBJ2-5, is KAGVTQTPRYLIKTRGQQVTLSCSPISGHRSVSWYQQTPGQGLQFLFEYFSETQRNKGNFPGRFSGRQFSNSRSEMNVSTLELGDSALYLCASSLVGGETQYFGPGTRLLVL.

This clone was counted between two and nine times. This rearrangement joins TRBV4-1 to TRBJ2-1; D unresolved. The germline V and J ends were trimmed by 0 bases and 0 bases, with 9 bases remaining between them. CDR1 MGHRA and CDR2 YSYEKL come from the germline V gene. CDR3 length: 16 amino acids. CDR3 amino acids: CASSQDDISSYNEQFF. DNA for the CDR3: TGCGCCAGCAGCCAAGATGACATCAGCTCCTACAATGAGCAGTTCTTC.

The V call is TRBV6-5, the J call TRBJ2-1; 12 positions match TRBD2. Germline lookup yields CDR1 MNHEY and CDR2 SVGAGI. The J segment lost 6 bases and the V segment lost 7 bases, leaving 7 bases of the junction unmatched. The CDR3 covers 15 residues. CDR3 region: CASTKLAGGGNEQFF. The CDR3 DNA is TGTGCCAGCACAAAACTAGCGGGAGGCGGCAATGAGCAGTTCTTC.

The rearrangement uses TRBV5-8 and TRBJ1-2, with D uncertain. The length of the CDR3 is 13 residues. The V gene lost 2 bases and the J gene lost 7 bases, with 12 bases spanning the gap. The germline V gene encodes CDR1 SGHTS and CDR2 YDEGEE. The CDR3 nucleotides are TGTGCCAGCAGCTTAGTCTACGCTATTGGCTACACCTTC. Translating gives CASSLVYAIGYTF.

The rearrangement uses TRBV4-3 and TRBJ1-1; D gene uncertain. The V gene lost 1 base and the J gene lost 0 bases, with 6 bases spanning the gap. CDR1 is LGHNA and CDR2 is YSLEER in the germline V gene. The CDR3 is 14 residues long. The CDR3 coding sequence is TGCGCCAGCAGCCAAGGCGACTTGAACACTGAAGCTTTCTTT. As protein: CASSQGDLNTEAFF.

In this sample, this clone turned up once. This chain joins TRBV7-2 and TRBJ1-4, with 8 bases identical to TRBD1. Germline trimming cut 3 bases from V and 8 bases from J; bases unmatched to any gene: 5. The CDR3 runs to 14 residues. Germline V lookup: CDR1 SGHTA, CDR2 FQGNSA. As DNA, the CDR3 is TGTGCCAGCAGCTTTATGACAGGGGAGGAAAAACTGTTTTTT. Translated: CASSFMTGEEKLFF.

This rearrangement joins TRBV29-1 to TRBJ1-1; tentatively, D is TRBD1 (5 bases). Germline CDR1 and CDR2: SQVTM and ANQGSEA. Deletions cut 4 bases from V and 0 bases from J, with 12 bases between. The CDR3 is made up of 14 amino acids. The CDR3: CSVGQGGLNTEAFF. The DNA of the CDR3 is TGCAGCGTTGGGCAGGGAGGCTTGAACACTGAAGCTTTCTTT.

This chain uses TRBV19 with TRBJ1-2, with 7 positions matching TRBD1. The V and J ends lost 5 bases and 4 bases, in that order; junction bases with no gene match: 13. This CDR3 is 16 amino acids long. The germline gives CDR1 LNHDA, CDR2 SQIVND (reference sequence). CDR3 residues: CASSPMDRRFSYGYTF. The DNA for the CDR3 is TGTGCCAGTAGTCCTATGGACAGGCGTTTCTCCTATGGCTACACCTTC.

The V gene is TRBV7-9, the J gene TRBJ1-2, with D perhaps TRBD1 (6 bases). Germline CDR1 SEHNR, CDR2 FQNEAQ (reference sequence). Trimming pared 1 base from V and 4 bases from J, leaving 16 bases between. CDR3 size: 16 residues. The CDR3 loop is CASSLGGGQVLYGYTF. CDR3 coding DNA: TGTGCCAGCAGCTTAGGGGGGGGGCAAGTCCTCTATGGCTACACCTTC. Full variable domain (missing parts from reference TRBV7-9 and TRBJ1-2): DTGVSQNPRHKITKRGQNVTFRCDPISEHNRLYWYRQTLGQGPEFLTYFQNEAQLEKSRLLSDRFSAERPKGSFSTLEIQRTEQGDSAMYLCASSLGGGQVLYGYTFGSGTRLTVV.

The chain employs TRBV5-1 and TRBJ2-7, with TRBD2 matching 7 bases. This CDR3 comprises 11 residues. The V and J ends lost 7 bases and 6 bases, in that order; junction bases with no gene match: 4. Germline V gives CDR1 SGHRS, CDR2 YFSETQ. CDR3 protein: CASSGGSEQYF. Written as DNA, the CDR3 is TGCGCCAGCTCGGGGGGAAGCGAGCAGTACTTC.

The rearrangement joins TRBV5-1 to TRBJ2-3; 9 positions match TRBD2. The V and J ends lost 0 bases and 1 base, in that order; junction bases with no gene match: 3. The CDR3 contains 16 residues. Germline assignment: CDR1 SGHRS and CDR2 YFSETQ. Written as DNA, the CDR3 is TGCGCCAGCAGCTTGGGAGCGGGAGGTGGCACAGATACGCAGTATTTT. It encodes CASSLGAGGGTDTQYF.

In this sample, this clone turned up a few times. The chain recombines TRBV28 with TRBJ1-6, with TRBD1 matching 8 bases. Germline CDR1 MDHEN, CDR2 SYDVKM. Trimming removed 6 bases from V and 8 bases from J; junction bases left unmatched: 6. The CDR3 extends over 14 amino acids. This chain's CDR3 is CASSPTGGYSPLHF. CDR3 DNA sequence: TGTGCCAGCAGCCCTACAGGGGGTTATTCACCCCTCCACTTT.

V and J are TRBV27 and TRBJ2-1; 13 bases map to TRBD2. Germline V lookup: CDR1 MNHEY, CDR2 SMNVEV (reference sequence). This CDR3 spans 14 amino acids. V lost 9 bases, J lost 7 bases, and 6 bases stayed unmatched. CDR3 loop: CASKLAGGGNEQFF. Written as DNA, the CDR3 is TGTGCCAGTAAACTAGCGGGAGGGGGGAATGAGCAGTTCTTC.